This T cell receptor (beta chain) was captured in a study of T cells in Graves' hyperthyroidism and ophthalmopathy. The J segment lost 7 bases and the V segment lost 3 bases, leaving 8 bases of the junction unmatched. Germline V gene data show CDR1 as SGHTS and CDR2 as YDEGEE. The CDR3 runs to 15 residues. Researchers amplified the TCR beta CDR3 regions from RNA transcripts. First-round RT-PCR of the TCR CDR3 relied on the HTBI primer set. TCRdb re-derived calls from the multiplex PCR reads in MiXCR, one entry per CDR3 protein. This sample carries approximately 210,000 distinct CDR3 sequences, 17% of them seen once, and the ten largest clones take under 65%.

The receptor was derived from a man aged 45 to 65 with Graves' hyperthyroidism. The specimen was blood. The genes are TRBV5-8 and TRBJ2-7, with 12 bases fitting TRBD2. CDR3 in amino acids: CASSSLAGGPKEQYF. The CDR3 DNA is TGTGCCAGCAGCTCCCTAGCGGGAGGGCCAAAGGAGCAGTACTTC.